This paragraph reports one TCR beta chain. Its antigen is undetermined. Losses at the gene ends were 4 bases for V and 5 bases for J; bases not matched to a gene: 5. CDR1 and CDR2 from the germline V gene are LGHNA and YNFKEQ. This CDR3 is 14 amino acids long. The data stem from a study of identical twins. Study-wide results and caveats: The study drew conclusions from cross-sectional statistical analysis, not from following the same donors.

Via MiXCR, TCRdb re-called the 5' RACE reads, giving one row per CDR3 protein. The sample shows hundreds of thousands of distinct CDR3 sequences, approximately 24% of them seen only once. These records were also assigned to another study, of T cells expressing NK-cell markers. Per that paper: It was sorted CD3+CD56-NKG2C+, CD3+CD56+NKG2C- and CD3+CD56+NKG2C+ T cells that provided the TCR beta repertoires. Just one sequenced donor of eight was HCMV-seronegative, while seven were seropositive. Sorting of alpha-beta TCR T cells alone was achieved in several experiments with an anti-gamma-delta TCR antibody.

This TCR came from a woman younger than 35 in good health. V is TRBV4-2 and J is TRBJ2-5, with 9 nucleotides matching TRBD2. Sequenced sample: CD4+ T cells sorted from blood. In DNA, the CDR3 is TGTGCCAGCAGCCGAGCCGCGGGGGGGGAGACCCAGTACTTC. It translates to CASSRAAGGETQYF.